The present T cell receptor beta chain was sequenced within a study of T cell responses to AZD1222 COVID-19 vaccine. Study-wide results and caveats: Clonal diversity may have been underestimated in mostly white British donors.

Turning to this clone: The antigen is not known.

Assay: immunoSEQ multiplex PCR; the TCRdb copy retains only in-frame clones and omits some. The data show about 160,000 clones, 92% seen once. Germline V lookup: CDR1 SGHKS, CDR2 YYEKEE (reference sequence). V was clipped by 3 bases and J by 1 base, with 19 bases between them. The CDR3 loop spans 17 amino acids. This clonotype originated in an adult in good health. This chain uses TRBV5-5 with TRBJ2-5; D might be TRBD2 (6 bases). The sample was peripheral blood, taken on day 0 of MenACWY control vaccination. CDR3 DNA sequence: TGTGCCAGCAGCTGGGGCCCTGGCGGGGCCCTCCAAGAGACCCAGTACTTC. Amino acids: CASSWGPGGALQETQYF. The whole variable domain, filled in from reference TRBV5-5 and TRBJ2-5, reads DAGVTQSPTHLIKTRGQQVTLRCSPISGHKSVSWYQQVLGQGPQFIFQYYEKEERGRGNFPDRFSARQFPNYSSELNVNALLLGDSALYLCASSWGPGGALQETQYFGPGTRLLVL.